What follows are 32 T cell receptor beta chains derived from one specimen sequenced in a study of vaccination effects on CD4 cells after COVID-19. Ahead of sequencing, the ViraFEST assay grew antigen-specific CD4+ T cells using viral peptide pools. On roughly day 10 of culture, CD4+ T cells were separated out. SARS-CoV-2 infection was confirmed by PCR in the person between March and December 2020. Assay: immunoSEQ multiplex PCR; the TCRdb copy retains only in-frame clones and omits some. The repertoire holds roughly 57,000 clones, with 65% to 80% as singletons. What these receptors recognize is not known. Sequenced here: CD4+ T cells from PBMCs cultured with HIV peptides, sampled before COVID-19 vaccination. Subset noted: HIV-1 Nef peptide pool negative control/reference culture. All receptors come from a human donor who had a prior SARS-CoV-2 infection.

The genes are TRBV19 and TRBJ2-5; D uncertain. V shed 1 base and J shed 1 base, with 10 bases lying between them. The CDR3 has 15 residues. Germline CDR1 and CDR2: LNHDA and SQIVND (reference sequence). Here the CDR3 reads CASSIGVGVQETQYF. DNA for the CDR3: TGTGCCAGTAGTATAGGGGTTGGGGTCCAAGAGACCCAGTACTTC.

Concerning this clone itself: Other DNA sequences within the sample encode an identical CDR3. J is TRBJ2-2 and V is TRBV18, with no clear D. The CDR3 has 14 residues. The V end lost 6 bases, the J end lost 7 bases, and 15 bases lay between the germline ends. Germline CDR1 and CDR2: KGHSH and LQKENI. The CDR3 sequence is CASSYHRVDGELFF. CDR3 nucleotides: TGTGCCAGCTCGTACCACCGGGTGGACGGGGAGCTGTTTTTT.

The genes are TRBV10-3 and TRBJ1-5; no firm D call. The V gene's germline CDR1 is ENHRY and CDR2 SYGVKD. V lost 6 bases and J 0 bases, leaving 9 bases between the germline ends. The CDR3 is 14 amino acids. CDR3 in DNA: TGTGCCATCAGATCGGGTGATAGCAATCAGCCCCAGCATTTT. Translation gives CAIRSGDSNQPQHF.

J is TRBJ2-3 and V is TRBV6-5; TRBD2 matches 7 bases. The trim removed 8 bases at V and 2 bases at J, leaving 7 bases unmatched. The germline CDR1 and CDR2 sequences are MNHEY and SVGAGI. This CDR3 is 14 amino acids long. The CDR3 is CASGLVRSTDTQYF. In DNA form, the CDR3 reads TGTGCCAGCGGACTAGTGAGGTCCACAGATACGCAGTATTTT.

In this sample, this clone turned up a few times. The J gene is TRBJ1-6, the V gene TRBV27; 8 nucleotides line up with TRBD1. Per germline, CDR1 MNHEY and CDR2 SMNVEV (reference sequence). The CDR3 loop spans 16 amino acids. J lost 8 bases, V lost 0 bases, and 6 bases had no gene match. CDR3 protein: CASSLSSSGGDSPLHF. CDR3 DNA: TGTGCCAGCAGTTTATCGAGTTCAGGGGGCGATTCACCCCTCCACTTT.

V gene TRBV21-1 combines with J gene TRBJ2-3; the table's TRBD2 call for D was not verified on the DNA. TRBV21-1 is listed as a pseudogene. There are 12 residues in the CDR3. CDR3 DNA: TGTGCCTTTCGGGAGTGGGTAGATACGCAGTATTTT. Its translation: CAFREWVDTQYF.

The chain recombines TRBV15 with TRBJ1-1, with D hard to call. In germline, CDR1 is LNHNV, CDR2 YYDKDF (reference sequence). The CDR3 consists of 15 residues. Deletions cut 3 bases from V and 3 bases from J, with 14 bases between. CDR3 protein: CATSREDYGDTEAFF. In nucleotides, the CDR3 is TGTGCCACCAGCAGGGAGGATTATGGCGACACTGAAGCTTTCTTT.

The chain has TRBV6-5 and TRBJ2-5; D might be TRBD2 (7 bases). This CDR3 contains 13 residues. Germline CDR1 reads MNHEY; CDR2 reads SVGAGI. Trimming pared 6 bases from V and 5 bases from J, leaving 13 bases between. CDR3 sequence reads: CASSNPGGETQYF. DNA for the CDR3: TGTGCCAGCAGCAATCCGGGGGGCGAGACCCAGTACTTC.

Here the CDR3 DNA reads TGTGCAAGTCGCTTGCAGACAGGACGAGCCTCCTACGAGCAGTACTTC. This codes for CASRLQTGRASYEQYF. The chain carries TRBV12-2 and TRBJ2-5; the D call in the table, TRBD1, was not verified against the DNA. TRBJ2-7 explains the end of the DNA better; the J call may be wrong. TRBV12-2 has pseudogene status. This CDR3 comprises 16 residues.

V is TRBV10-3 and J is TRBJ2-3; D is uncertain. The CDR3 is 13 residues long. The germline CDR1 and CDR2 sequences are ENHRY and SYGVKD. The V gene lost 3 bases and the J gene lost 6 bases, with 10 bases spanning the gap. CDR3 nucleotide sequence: TGTGCCATCAGTGATCCAATGCTGGATACGCAGTATTTT. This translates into CAISDPMLDTQYF.

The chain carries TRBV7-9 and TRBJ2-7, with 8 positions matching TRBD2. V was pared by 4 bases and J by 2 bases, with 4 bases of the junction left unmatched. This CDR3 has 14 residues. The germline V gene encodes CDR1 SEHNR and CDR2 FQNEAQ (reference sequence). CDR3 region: CASSSRTSTYEQYF. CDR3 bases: TGTGCCAGCAGCTCTAGGACTAGCACCTACGAGCAGTACTTC.

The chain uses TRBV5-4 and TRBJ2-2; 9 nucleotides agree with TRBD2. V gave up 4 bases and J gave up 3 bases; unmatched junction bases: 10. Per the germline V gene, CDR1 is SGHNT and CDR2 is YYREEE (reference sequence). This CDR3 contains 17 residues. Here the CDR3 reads CASSLQSLAGYTGELFF. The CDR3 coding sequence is TGTGCCAGCAGCCTCCAGTCGCTAGCGGGGTACACCGGGGAGCTGTTTTTT. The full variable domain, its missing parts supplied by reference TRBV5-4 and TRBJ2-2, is ETGVTQSPTHLIKTRGQQVTLRCSSQSGHNTVSWYQQALGQGPQFIFQYYREEENGRGNFPPRFSGLQFPNYSSELNVNALELDDSALYLCASSLQSLAGYTGELFFGEGSRLTVL.

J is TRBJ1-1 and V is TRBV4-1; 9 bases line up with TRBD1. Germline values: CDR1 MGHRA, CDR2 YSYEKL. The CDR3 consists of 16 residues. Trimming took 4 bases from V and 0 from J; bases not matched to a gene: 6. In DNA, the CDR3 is TGCGCCAGCAGCCCCGGACAGGGGAGAATGAACACTGAAGCTTTCTTT. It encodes CASSPGQGRMNTEAFF.

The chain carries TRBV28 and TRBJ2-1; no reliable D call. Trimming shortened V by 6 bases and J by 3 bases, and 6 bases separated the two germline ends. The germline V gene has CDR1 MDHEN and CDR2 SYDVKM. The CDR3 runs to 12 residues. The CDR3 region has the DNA TGTGCCAGCAGGGGAAGCTACAATGAGCAGTTCTTC. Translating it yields CASRGSYNEQFF.

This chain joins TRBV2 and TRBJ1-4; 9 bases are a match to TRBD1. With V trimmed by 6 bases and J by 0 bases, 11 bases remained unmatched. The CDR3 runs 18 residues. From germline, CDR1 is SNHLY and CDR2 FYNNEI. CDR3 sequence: CASRWDRVVPTTNEKLFF. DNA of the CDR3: TGTGCCAGCAGGTGGGACAGGGTTGTCCCAACAACTAATGAAAAACTGTTTTTT. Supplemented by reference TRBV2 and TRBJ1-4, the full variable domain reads EPEVTQTPSHQVTQMGQEVILRCVPISNHLYFYWYRQILGQKVEFLVSFYNNEISEKSEIFDDQFSVERPDGSNFTLKIRSTKLEDSAMYFCASRWDRVVPTTNEKLFFGSGTQLSVL.

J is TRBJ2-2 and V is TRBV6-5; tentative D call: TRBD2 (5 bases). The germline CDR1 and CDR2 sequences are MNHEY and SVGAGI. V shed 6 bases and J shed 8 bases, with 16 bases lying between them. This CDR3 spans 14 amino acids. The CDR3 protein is CASSGRTPEGELFF. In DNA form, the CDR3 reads TGTGCCAGCAGCGGCAGGACTCCCGAGGGGGAGCTGTTTTTT.

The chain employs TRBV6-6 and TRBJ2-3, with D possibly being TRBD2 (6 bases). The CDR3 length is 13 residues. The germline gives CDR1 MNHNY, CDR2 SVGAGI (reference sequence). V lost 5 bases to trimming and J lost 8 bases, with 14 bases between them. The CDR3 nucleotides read TGTGCCAGCAGTCAACTGACTAGTGGTACGCAGTATTTT. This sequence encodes CASSQLTSGTQYF.

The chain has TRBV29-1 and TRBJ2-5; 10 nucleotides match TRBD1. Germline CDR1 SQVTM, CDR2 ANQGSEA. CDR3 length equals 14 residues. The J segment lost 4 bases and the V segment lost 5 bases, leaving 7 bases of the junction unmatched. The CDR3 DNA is TGCAGCGTTCACGACAGGGGGCGACGAGAGACCCAGTACTTC. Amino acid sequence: CSVHDRGRRETQYF. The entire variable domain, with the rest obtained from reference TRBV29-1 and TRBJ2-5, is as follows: SAVISQKPSRDICQRGTSLTIQCQVDSQVTMMFWYRQQPGQSLTLIATANQGSEATYESGFVIDKFPISRPNLTFSTLTVSNMSPEDSSIYLCSVHDRGRRETQYFGPGTRLLVL.

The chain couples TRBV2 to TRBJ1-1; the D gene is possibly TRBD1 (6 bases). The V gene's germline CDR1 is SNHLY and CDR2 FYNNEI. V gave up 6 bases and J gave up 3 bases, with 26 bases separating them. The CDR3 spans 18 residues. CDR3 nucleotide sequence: TGTGCCAGCAGGCGGGCAGGGGTATTGGGTTGGCGTTACACTGAAGCTTTCTTT. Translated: CASRRAGVLGWRYTEAFF.

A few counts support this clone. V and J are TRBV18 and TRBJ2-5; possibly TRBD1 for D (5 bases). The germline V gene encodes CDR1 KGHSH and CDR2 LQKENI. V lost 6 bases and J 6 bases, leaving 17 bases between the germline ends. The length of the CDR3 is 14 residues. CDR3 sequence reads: CASSTVQGAQTQYF. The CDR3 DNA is TGTGCCAGCTCGACAGTGCAGGGCGCACAGACCCAGTACTTC.

CDR3 DNA: TGTGCCAGCAGAAACAGGGCTGGAAACACCATATATTTT. Translating gives CASRNRAGNTIYF. The V and J genes are TRBV5-6 and TRBJ1-3, with D perhaps TRBD1 (6 bases). Per germline, CDR1 SGHDT and CDR2 YYEEEE. The length of the CDR3 is 13 residues. V lost 5 bases and J lost 2, with 8 bases in between.

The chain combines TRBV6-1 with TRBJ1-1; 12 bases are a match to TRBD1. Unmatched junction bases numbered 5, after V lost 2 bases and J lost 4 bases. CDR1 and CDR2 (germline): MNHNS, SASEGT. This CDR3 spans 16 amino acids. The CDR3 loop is CASSEWAGQGATEAFF. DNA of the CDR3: TGTGCCAGCAGTGAATGGGCGGGACAGGGGGCCACTGAAGCTTTCTTT.

CDR3 sequence reads: CASSLLTSLYEQFF. The CDR3 DNA reads as TGCGCCAGCAGCCTTTTGACTAGTTTATATGAGCAGTTCTTC. The chain joins TRBV5-1 to TRBJ2-1, with D maybe TRBD2 (6 bases). The CDR3 has 14 amino acids. The V end lost 4 bases, the J end lost 8 bases, and 16 bases lay between the germline ends. The germline V gene has CDR1 SGHRS and CDR2 YFSETQ.

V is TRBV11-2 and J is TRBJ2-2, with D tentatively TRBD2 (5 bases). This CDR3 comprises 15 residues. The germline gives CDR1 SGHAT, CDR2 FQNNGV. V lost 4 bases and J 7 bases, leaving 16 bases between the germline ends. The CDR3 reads CASSSLRGPGGELFF. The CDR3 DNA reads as TGTGCCAGCAGCTCACTTAGAGGGCCGGGCGGGGAGCTGTTTTTT.

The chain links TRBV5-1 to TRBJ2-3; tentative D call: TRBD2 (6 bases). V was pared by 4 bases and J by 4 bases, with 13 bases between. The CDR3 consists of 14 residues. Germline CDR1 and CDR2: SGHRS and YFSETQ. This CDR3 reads CASSRTGGADTQYF. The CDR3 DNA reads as TGCGCCAGCAGCCGAACCGGGGGAGCAGATACGCAGTATTTT.

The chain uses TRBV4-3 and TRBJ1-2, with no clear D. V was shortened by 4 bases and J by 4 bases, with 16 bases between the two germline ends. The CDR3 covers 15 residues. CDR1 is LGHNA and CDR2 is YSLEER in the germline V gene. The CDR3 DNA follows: TGCGCCAGCAGCCCTGCGGAGGTATTGGGCTATGGCTACACCTTC. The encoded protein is CASSPAEVLGYGYTF.

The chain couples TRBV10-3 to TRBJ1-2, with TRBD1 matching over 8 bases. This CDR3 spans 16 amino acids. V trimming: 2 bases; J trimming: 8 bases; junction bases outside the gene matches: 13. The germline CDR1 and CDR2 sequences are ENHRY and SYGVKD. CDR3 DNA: TGTGCCATCAGTGAGCCGAACAGGGGGATAAAACGAGGCTACACCTTC. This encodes CAISEPNRGIKRGYTF.

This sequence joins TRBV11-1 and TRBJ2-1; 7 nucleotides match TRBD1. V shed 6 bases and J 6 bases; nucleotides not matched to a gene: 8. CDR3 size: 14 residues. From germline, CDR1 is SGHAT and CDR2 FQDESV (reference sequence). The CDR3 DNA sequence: TGTGCCAGCAGGAGGGACAGCCTCCCCAATGAGCAGTTCTTC. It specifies CASRRDSLPNEQFF.

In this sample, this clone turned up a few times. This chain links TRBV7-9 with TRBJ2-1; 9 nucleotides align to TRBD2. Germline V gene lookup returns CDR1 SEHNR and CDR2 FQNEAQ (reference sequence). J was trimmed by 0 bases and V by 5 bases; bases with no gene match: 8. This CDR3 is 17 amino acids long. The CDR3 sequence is CASSPGLATSSYNEQFF. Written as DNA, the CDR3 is TGTGCCAGCAGCCCTGGACTAGCGACCAGCTCCTACAATGAGCAGTTCTTC.

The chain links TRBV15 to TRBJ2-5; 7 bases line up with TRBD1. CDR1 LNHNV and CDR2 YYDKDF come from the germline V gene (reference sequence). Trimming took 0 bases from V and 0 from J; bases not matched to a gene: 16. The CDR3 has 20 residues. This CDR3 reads CATSRDLGQGGQLYQETQYF. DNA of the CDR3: TGTGCCACCAGCAGAGATCTGGGACAAGGGGGACAGCTGTACCAAGAGACCCAGTACTTC.

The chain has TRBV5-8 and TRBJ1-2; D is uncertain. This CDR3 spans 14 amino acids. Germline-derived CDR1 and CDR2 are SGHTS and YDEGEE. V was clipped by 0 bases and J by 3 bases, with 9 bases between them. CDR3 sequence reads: CASSLVGQDYGYTF. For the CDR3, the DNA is TGTGCCAGCAGCTTGGTAGGGCAGGACTATGGCTACACCTTC.

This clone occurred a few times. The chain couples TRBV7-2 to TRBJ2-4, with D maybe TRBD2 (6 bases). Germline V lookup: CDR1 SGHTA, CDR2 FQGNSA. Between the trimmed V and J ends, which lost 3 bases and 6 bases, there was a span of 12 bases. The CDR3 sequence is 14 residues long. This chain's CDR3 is CASSFWRDANIQYF. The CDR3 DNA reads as TGTGCCAGCAGCTTCTGGCGGGATGCAAACATTCAGTACTTC.